The 29 T cell receptor beta chains presented below share a single source sample, sequenced in a study of T-cell reconstitution after alpha-beta-depleted transplantation in children. This sample's TCRbeta library carried unique molecular identifier barcodes. TCRdb redid the calling of the PCR reads with MiXCR, one entry per CDR3 protein. The table shows approximately 980,000 distinct CDR3 sequences, with roughly 29% occurring only once. Sequencing was performed on PBMCs, mostly from graft donor cells, taken 360 days after TCRalphabeta/CD19-depleted stem cell transplant. The receptors originated from a boy younger than two who had a stem cell transplant for SCID, so the T cells may come from the graft donor.

This chain links TRBV7-2 with TRBJ1-6; D gene ambiguous. Germline V lookup: CDR1 SGHTA, CDR2 FQGNSA. V was trimmed by 2 bases and J by 7 bases, leaving 12 bases between them. The CDR3 consists of 15 residues. CDR3 nucleotide sequence: TGTGCCAGCAGCTTAACAGCTTTAGGCAATTCACCCCTCCACTTT. Protein product: CASSLTALGNSPLHF.

This clonotype was recorded at least ten times. The gene calls are TRBV2 and TRBJ2-3; a weak D match, TRBD2 (7 bases). The V end was cut by 6 bases, the J end by 3 bases, with 16 bases between. The CDR3 length is 15 residues. Germline assignment: CDR1 SNHLY and CDR2 FYNNEI. CDR3 residues: CASRTQGRGTDTQYF. Written as DNA, the CDR3 is TGTGCCAGCAGGACGCAGGGGAGGGGTACAGATACGCAGTATTTT.

This clonotype was seen many times. The chain links TRBV5-4 to TRBJ2-3; the D is unclear. Germline V lookup: CDR1 SGHNT, CDR2 YYREEE (reference sequence). Trimming left V 4 bases short and J 2 bases short, with 5 bases between. The CDR3 totals 12 residues. CDR3 coding DNA: TGTGCCAGCAGCCAGGACACAGATACGCAGTATTTT. Protein sequence: CASSQDTDTQYF.

The sample holds a few counts of this clonotype. V is TRBV7-2 and J is TRBJ2-1, with TRBD2 identical over 8 bases. The V segment lost 5 bases and the J segment 5 bases; nucleotides outside the gene matches: 8. The CDR3 sequence is 15 residues long. Germline assignment: CDR1 SGHTA and CDR2 FQGNSA. CDR3 sequence: CASSPQRGGNNEQFF. CDR3 sequence (DNA): TGTGCCAGCAGCCCCCAACGGGGGGGGAACAATGAGCAGTTCTTC.

The chain links TRBV12-3 or TRBV12-4 to TRBJ1-6, with D maybe TRBD1 (5 bases). V shed 4 bases and J shed 7 bases, with 8 bases lying between them. CDR3 length: 13 amino acids. CDR3 amino acids: CASSSAGNSPLHF. In DNA, the CDR3 is TGTGCCAGCAGTTCAGCAGGGAATTCACCCCTCCACTTT.

J is TRBJ2-3 and V is TRBV20-1; weak D call: TRBD1 (6 bases). V was clipped by 6 bases and J by 6 bases, with 10 bases between them. The CDR3 runs 11 residues. The germline CDR1 and CDR2 sequences are DFQATT and SNEGSKA (reference sequence). CDR3 loop: CSANRVDTQYF. The CDR3 nucleotides read TGCAGTGCCAACAGGGTTGATACGCAGTATTTT.

V gene TRBV6-2 or TRBV6-3 combines with J gene TRBJ2-7; TRBD2 agrees at 9 bases. Germline V CDR1 and CDR2: MNHEY, SVGEGT. V shed 2 bases and J 1 base; nucleotides not matched to a gene: 3. The CDR3 consists of 15 residues. CDR3 sequence: CASSYPLAGSYEQYF. CDR3 DNA: TGTGCCAGCAGTTACCCGCTAGCGGGGTCCTACGAGCAGTACTTC.

The V and J genes are TRBV24-1 and TRBJ2-2, with TRBD2 matching 7 bases. Trimming cost V 2 bases and J 3 bases; bases outside gene matches: 5. Germline CDR1 KGHDR, CDR2 SFDVKD. This CDR3 spans 16 amino acids. CDR3 in amino acids: CATSDYKRGDTGELFF. The CDR3 DNA reads TGTGCCACCAGTGATTACAAGCGGGGCGACACCGGGGAGCTGTTTTTT.

CDR3 loop: CASSIRGGLQETQYF. Here the CDR3 DNA reads TGTGCCAGTAGTATACGAGGAGGGTTACAAGAGACCCAGTACTTC. The chain has TRBV19 and TRBJ2-5; D might be TRBD2 (6 bases). CDR3 length: 15 residues. Trimming shortened V by 2 bases and J by 2 bases, and 12 bases separated the two germline ends. Germline assignment: CDR1 LNHDA and CDR2 SQIVND (reference sequence).

The gene calls are TRBV4-1 and TRBJ2-1; D ambiguous. Trimming left V 1 base short and J 8 bases short, with 18 bases between. The CDR3 is made up of 16 amino acids. Germline V CDR1 and CDR2: MGHRA, YSYEKL. CDR3 nucleotide sequence: TGCGCCAGCAGCCAAGTGGGGTCTTACGTCGGCGATGAGCAGTTCTTC. It specifies CASSQVGSYVGDEQFF.

Points on this clonotype: Without the conserved terminal phenylalanine or tryptophan, this CDR3 likely stems from a read error. CDR3 residues: CAWSVWSQLEGEKLFC. In DNA, the CDR3 is TGTGCCTGGAGTGTTTGGTCGCAGCTCGAGGGCGAAAAACTGTTTTGT. V and J are TRBV30 and TRBJ1-4, with D hard to call. The germline V and J ends were trimmed by 0 bases and 8 bases, with 19 bases remaining between them. This CDR3 spans 16 amino acids. The germline gives CDR1 GTSNPN, CDR2 SVGIG (reference sequence).

This clonotype was counted a few times. V is TRBV7-2 and J is TRBJ2-2; D call uncertain. Germline CDR1 is SGHTA and CDR2 is FQGNSA. V was cut by 5 bases and J by 0 bases, with 10 bases left in between. This CDR3 has 15 residues. CDR3 coding DNA: TGTGCCAGCAGCCCCGAGCTGTCGAACACCGGGGAGCTGTTTTTT. Translation gives CASSPELSNTGELFF.

The chain combines TRBV12-5 with TRBJ2-2, with a possible D match to TRBD1 (7 bases). Germline CDR1 and CDR2: LGHNT and FRNRAP. V was trimmed by 6 bases and J by 0 bases, leaving 14 bases between them. The CDR3 contains 16 residues. This CDR3 is CASGPGGPANTGELFF. In nucleotides, the CDR3 is TGTGCTAGTGGCCCAGGGGGGCCCGCGAACACCGGGGAGCTGTTTTTT.

V gene TRBV5-1 combines with J gene TRBJ2-5; 12 bases fit TRBD1. The length of the CDR3 is 15 residues. J was trimmed by 4 bases and V by 4 bases; bases with no gene match: 5. From germline, CDR1 is SGHRS and CDR2 YFSETQ. CDR3 nucleotide sequence: TGCGCCAGCAGCACGGGACAGGGGGCAGCAGAGACCCAGTACTTC. Residues: CASSTGQGAAETQYF.

This chain uses TRBV4-1 with TRBJ1-5; TRBD1 matches 11 bases. Trimming at V came to 4 bases and at J to 7 bases, leaving 6 bases not matched to a gene. Germline V gene data show CDR1 as MGHRA and CDR2 as YSYEKL. The CDR3 extends over 15 amino acids. The CDR3 DNA reads as TGCGCCAGCAGCCCTTGGGACAGGGGGAGGCAGCCCCAGCATTTT. It encodes CASSPWDRGRQPQHF.

The V gene is TRBV5-1, the J gene TRBJ2-3; TRBD2 agrees at 8 bases. The CDR3 runs to 19 residues. Trimming removed 3 bases from V and 1 base from J; junction bases left unmatched: 16. The germline V gene encodes CDR1 SGHRS and CDR2 YFSETQ. The CDR3 bases are TGCGCCAGCAGCTGGAGCGGGAGTAGCGGGGACCTAGGCACAGATACGCAGTATTTT. Translation: CASSWSGSSGDLGTDTQYF.

The chain uses TRBV5-1 and TRBJ2-1; possibly TRBD2 for D (6 bases). Germline V gives CDR1 SGHRS, CDR2 YFSETQ. CDR3 length equals 19 residues. The V end lost 4 bases, the J end lost 8 bases, and 31 bases lay between the germline ends. DNA for the CDR3: TGCGCCAGCAGCCCCACCGGGAGAGGTGGAGACGGATTGTCAGATGAGCAGTTCTTC. It encodes CASSPTGRGGDGLSDEQFF.

The chain uses TRBV20-1 and TRBJ2-1; D is possibly TRBD2 (5 bases). Germline CDR1 DFQATT, CDR2 SNEGSKA (reference sequence). Trimming took 7 bases from V and 0 from J, leaving 10 bases between them. The CDR3 totals 13 residues. CDR3 region: CSVEDSSYNEQFF. For the CDR3, the DNA is TGCAGTGTGGAGGACTCCTCCTACAATGAGCAGTTCTTC.

This clonotype was observed a handful of times. The V call is TRBV20-1, the J call TRBJ2-3, with D possibly being TRBD1 (5 bases). Germline V gives CDR1 DFQATT, CDR2 SNEGSKA (reference sequence). The V end was cut by 0 bases, the J end by 2 bases, with 18 bases between. The length of the CDR3 is 17 residues. Written as DNA, the CDR3 is TGCAGTGCTAGAGACCTGTTCTGGCGGACATTCACAGATACGCAGTATTTT. Amino acids: CSARDLFWRTFTDTQYF.

This rearrangement joins TRBV12-3 or TRBV12-4 to TRBJ1-1; unclear D gene. The V and J ends lost 5 bases and 2 bases respectively, with 12 bases between them. This CDR3 comprises 14 residues. CDR3 in DNA: TGTGCCAGCAGTCCGAAACTGATTAACACTGAAGCTTTCTTT. Encoded protein: CASSPKLINTEAFF.

In this sample, this clonotype turned up a few times. The V call is TRBV12-3 or TRBV12-4, the J call TRBJ2-2; TRBD1 matches 9 bases. With 4 bases clipped from V and 5 bases from J, the junction kept 5 bases outside the gene matches. The CDR3 extends over 15 amino acids. CDR3 loop: CASSSSGQGTGELFF. The CDR3 region has the DNA TGTGCCAGCAGTTCCTCTGGACAGGGGACCGGGGAGCTGTTTTTT.

The chain links TRBV5-1 to TRBJ2-7, with D possibly called TRBD1 or TRBD2 (5 bases each). Trimming stripped 2 bases from V and 1 base from J, with 16 bases between. The CDR3 runs 16 residues. CDR1 and CDR2 (germline): SGHRS, YFSETQ. CDR3 sequence (DNA): TGCGCCAGCAGCTTTGGCCCCCCGGGGACGTCCTACGAGCAGTACTTC. As protein: CASSFGPPGTSYEQYF.

This clonotype appeared a few times. The CDR3 loop is CSAWRGGAYNEQFF. CDR3 DNA sequence: TGCAGTGCGTGGCGCGGGGGGGCCTACAATGAGCAGTTCTTC. The V call is TRBV20-1, the J call TRBJ2-1, with TRBD2 matching over 9 bases. CDR3 length equals 14 residues. J lost 2 bases, V lost 6 bases, and 5 bases had no gene match. CDR1 is DFQATT, CDR2 SNEGSKA, per germline (reference sequence).

This clonotype came up a few times. The chain uses TRBV5-6 and TRBJ2-5, with D possibly matching TRBD2 (6 bases). Between the trimmed V and J ends, which lost 3 bases and 2 bases, there was a span of 14 bases. The CDR3 covers 15 residues. CDR1 and CDR2 from the germline V gene are SGHDT and YYEEEE. DNA of the CDR3: TGTGCCAGCAGCTCGGTCCGGGACTTACAAGAGACCCAGTACTTC. Protein sequence: CASSSVRDLQETQYF. Full variable domain (outside the CDR3, taken from reference TRBV5-6 and TRBJ2-5): DAGVTQSPTHLIKTRGQQVTLRCSPKSGHDTVSWYQQALGQGPQFIFQYYEEEERQRGNFPDRFSGHQFPNYSSELNVNALLLGDSALYLCASSSVRDLQETQYFGPGTRLLVL.

The V and J genes are TRBV7-8 and TRBJ2-7, with D unclear. This CDR3 is built from 15 residues. Trimming cost V 2 bases and J 3 bases, with 14 bases left between them. In germline, CDR1 is SGHVS, CDR2 FQNEAQ. The CDR3 bases are TGTGCCAGCAGCTTATTAGCTGCTATAGGCTACGAGCAGTACTTC. Translated: CASSLLAAIGYEQYF.

V and J are TRBV5-1 and TRBJ2-3; 12 nucleotides agree with TRBD2. The germline V gene has CDR1 SGHRS and CDR2 YFSETQ. This CDR3 contains 18 residues. V was pared by 0 bases and J by 3 bases, with 8 bases of the junction left unmatched. CDR3 bases: TGCGCCAGCAGCTTGGCGACTAGCGGGGGCCCGGGGACAGATACGCAGTATTTT. This sequence encodes CASSLATSGGPGTDTQYF.

V gene TRBV28 combines with J gene TRBJ1-1, with unresolved D. This CDR3 comprises 13 residues. Germline V CDR1 and CDR2: MDHEN, SYDVKM. The germline V and J ends were trimmed by 3 bases and 6 bases, with 11 bases remaining between them. CDR3 loop: CASSFRPGAEAFF. The CDR3 nucleotides are TGTGCCAGCAGTTTCAGGCCCGGCGCTGAAGCTTTCTTT.

The chain employs TRBV20-1 and TRBJ2-5; TRBD2 aligns across 8 bases. The CDR3 runs 16 residues. Germline CDR1 reads DFQATT; CDR2 reads SNEGSKA (reference sequence). J lost 0 bases, V lost 0 bases, and 6 bases had no gene match. CDR3 sequence: CSARDLTSVYQETQYF. The CDR3 region has the DNA TGCAGTGCTAGAGATTTGACTAGCGTCTACCAAGAGACCCAGTACTTC.

This chain links TRBV6-5 with TRBJ2-7; no definite D call. The germline CDR1 and CDR2 sequences are MNHEY and SVGAGI. This CDR3 contains 16 residues. The ends were cut back, 2 bases at V and 0 bases at J, with 14 bases in the middle. CDR3 region: CASSYRYGGSSYEQYF. The DNA for the CDR3 is TGTGCCAGCAGTTACAGGTACGGTGGCAGCTCCTACGAGCAGTACTTC.